This TCR beta chain was sequenced for a study of cytomegalovirus exposure and HLA in healthy donors (dated by TCRdb to between 2016 and 2019). As for the study more broadly: An earlier analysis of some 620 of the donors reported 250 to 300 Gb of sequence data and around 120 million unique TCR beta sequences obtained from about 170 million T cells. An earlier analysis of around 540 of the donors applied high-throughput TCR beta sequencing to assess whether each TCR beta V gene segment acted as functional or pseudogenic. Among 300 to 500 genotyped donors of the cohort, an average of around 220,000 unique TCR beta nucleotide sequences was sequenced per donor, of which 15% to 20% were non-productive. In the later analysis, no new phenotypic data were used to find candidate immune exposures; instead, reliance was placed on TCR beta sequences and their occurrence across donors. The study aimed to test whether signatures of past pathogen exposure could be identified by cataloging public T cell receptors. HLA typing included class I and class II loci at four-digit resolution. Every discovery cohort repertoire had been produced on one sequencing platform. The study combined high-throughput TCR immunosequencing, statistical association of individual TCRs with disease status, and machine learning to predict cytomegalovirus infection status. Donor age, sex, ethnicity and CMV serostatus were compiled alongside the repertoire data. Of the 300 to 450 genotyped donors, roughly 85% fell in the genetic ancestry cluster associated with self-reported Caucasian donors. The study profiled the T cell repertoires of around 700 subjects by immunosequencing and related them to cytomegalovirus serostatus. A handful of DR-DQ haplotypes were handled as single units for association and clustering because linkage in the cohort was strong. In addition to the first cohort of approximately 670 subjects, a separate validation cohort of under 150 different subjects was used. A later analysis re-examined previously published TCR beta repertoires from roughly 720 donors and added high-resolution HLA genotyping to investigate patterns of TCR occurrence. Typing coverage varied by locus: roughly 629-640 donors for A, B, C, DRB1 and DQB1; around 560 for DQA1; 600 to 610 for DPA1; roughly 450 for DPB1. An early release that covered about 600 HLA-typed donors contained about 300 gigabases of sequencing data and roughly 84 million unique TCR sequences. A later genetic analysis used genome-wide SNP genotypes for about 60% of the roughly 700 donors, treating that subset as a discovery cohort.

The cohort was made up of roughly 670 healthy bone marrow donors. All cohort members were sampled while nominally healthy, although unrecorded immune exposures were likely present. The donor tested CMV seropositive, placing the donor among the roughly 300 seropositive members of the cohort. Every donor gave a peripheral blood sample, and the peripheral blood mononuclear cells from that sample were used for TCR beta sequencing. The Qiagen DNeasy Blood Extraction Kit was used to extract genomic DNA from the blood cell samples. The CDR1 and CDR2 encoded by the germline V gene are MNHNS and SASEGT. The V end loses 7 bases and the J end loses 10 bases, and a stretch of 19 bases separates them. The CDR3 measures 13 amino acids from cysteine to phenylalanine. Only CDR3 DNA is held: 39 bases, read in frame from base 1. The library relied on the immunoSEQ multiplex PCR assay. A mixture of 60 forward primers for TCR Vbeta segments and 13 reverse primers for TCR Jbeta segments was used in the multiplex PCR. The CDR3 region of rearranged TCR beta genes was amplified from genomic DNA by a multiplex PCR assay. The amplified TCR beta libraries were sequenced on the Illumina HiSeq System as 87-base-pair reads. The original methods were these. In a later analysis, around 80 million unique TCR beta chains were counted across the 650 to 700 repertoires, and roughly 11 million of these chains were shared by at least two donors. A nearest-neighbor algorithm error-corrected the raw reads and collapsed the reads into unique sequences, merging closely related sequences to remove PCR and sequencing errors. Alignment of CDR3 sequences to IMGT reference sequences was used to assign V, D and J gene segments. For a sequence to be retained, at least a six-nucleotide match to both a V gene segment and a J gene segment was required. Rearrangements were classified as productive when the CDR3 lacked stop codons and remained in frame with V and J, and all other rearrangements were classified as non-productive. CDR3 was defined by IMGT convention, running from the second conserved V-encoded cysteine to the conserved J-encoded phenylalanine. In an earlier analysis of 550 to 650 of the donors, sequences lacking an unambiguous match to a single V gene segment were excluded. In an earlier analysis of almost 600 of the donors, a V segment was called functional when productive rearrangements were above 56.7%, and segregating when the standard deviation between donors exceeded 5%. A statistical classification framework was developed to diagnose cytomegalovirus status using the catalog of TCR beta chain sequences. In a later analysis, TCR nucleotide sequences were compared against IMGT/GENE-DB human TR gene sequences so that V and J genes could be assigned. In a later analysis, CDR3 sequences and most-parsimonious VDJ recombination scenarios were assigned using the TCRdist pipeline. In a later analysis, each TCR beta chain was defined by its CDR3 amino acid sequence together with its V-gene family, and reads lacking a unique V-gene family were excluded. To address suspected cross-contamination and a sequencing artifact, a later analysis removed 450 to 700 highly shared, low-generation-probability nucleotide sequences. In a later analysis, a clonal expansion index for each public chain was calculated from normalized within-repertoire ranks of inferred template counts. Generation probabilities in a later analysis came from a VDJ recombination model fitted to out-of-frame rearrangements, and those results were checked against IGoR. In a later analysis, TCR-TCR, TCR-HLA and TCR-CMV co-occurrence was scored with hypergeometric tests, and a repertoire-size bias correction was applied to TCR pairs. False discovery rates were estimated in a later analysis by permuting HLA or CMV assignments 20 times. In a later analysis, co-occurring TCRs were grouped using DBSCAN, and TCRdist sequence similarity was added for clustering within HLA-allele-positive subsets. For co-occurrence clustering, repertoires with fewer than 30,000 or more than 120,000 public chains were excluded, along with five repertoires with anomalous nucleotide sharing. TCRdb mirrors the immuneACCESS table, restricted to in-frame sequences. Some clones are absent from its copies; in checked studies, under half trace to an unresolved V gene, and the reason for the others is unknown. That table is the source of V, J and clone size, and D and trimming were worked out from the DNA. The sample has 200,000 to 300,000 clones on record, roughly four fifths of them singletons. The top ten constitute 1.5% to 2% of the sample.

This clone was found once. No antigen is known for it. Base qualities are not provided; no much larger clone lies one nucleotide away. General study outcomes and caveats: A later analysis associated roughly 17,000 TCR beta sequences with specific HLA alleles at a false discovery rate of 0.05. In a later analysis, several top co-occurrence clusters were reported to appear linked to parvovirus B19, influenza, CMV and Epstein-Barr virus. Because some donors lacked HLA typing at each locus, the association tests relied only on the typed subset. A later genetic analysis reported fewer N-insertions in productive TCRs among donors in an Asian-associated ancestry cluster than the roughly 640-donor mean. A further reported finding was that TCR beta sequences accurately predicted the HLA-A and HLA-B alleles for most subjects in the first cohort. A few of the identified cytomegalovirus-associated TCR beta chains were confirmed in vitro to be specific for cytomegalovirus antigens. Correlated functional status among segregating V segments might reflect linkage disequilibrium, but an unknown experimental factor could not be ruled out. In a later analysis, HLA-associated TCR beta chains showed more clonal expansion and lower generation probabilities than non-associated chains that were equally common. According to the authors, the approach could potentially be generalized to other disease states and immunological phenotypes. Sequencing depth was assumed to be roughly uniform across donors in the presence/absence analyses, though that assumption may not hold. The cohort was sequenced for TCR beta chains only, and without alpha or paired-chain data the features that could be detected were limited. Some IMGT-functional V segments, including TRBV6-2 and TRBV6-3, could not be distinguished by the 87-base-pair reads and were therefore excluded. CMV serostatus was the only immune exposure information available for the cohort. A later analysis found that TCR association rates varied across HLA loci, with DRB1 alleles showing the most associated TCRs and HLA-C alleles the fewest. A cluster of highly shared sequence variants was judged likely to represent a technical artifact of the sequencing pipeline. In both the original and validation cohorts, the classifier was reported to diagnose cytomegalovirus status with high specificity and sensitivity. An earlier analysis of roughly 570 of the donors showed that most TCR beta V segments appeared in productive rearrangements either about 87% or about 30% of the time, which broadly matched IMGT annotations. Most CMV-associated TCR beta chains appeared to be HLA-restricted in a later analysis, and the HLA associations seemed to be driven largely by CMV exposure. While some public TCRs were present in many individuals, most TCR sequences turned up only very rarely across donors. The earlier analysis of fewer than 750 of the donors excluded about 16 rarely observed V segments, including chromosome 9 orphons, because counts were too low. When HLA alleles, especially DR and DQ, strongly co-occurred, TCR associations were difficult to assign to individual alleles. The study gave a list of over 150 TCR beta chains associated with cytomegalovirus. In a later genetic analysis, a missense DCLRE1C variant was associated with V-gene and J-gene trimming of TCR beta chains, and the association was replicated in an independent cohort.

The sequence was obtained from a woman aged 40 to 50 in good health and CMV-seropositive. The chain uses TRBV6-1 and TRBJ1-1, with the D gene too uncertain to name. Sequencing was performed on PBMCs. CDR3 reads: CASIRPPGDLAFF. The sequence in DNA is TGTGCCAGCATCAGACCCCCCGGGGATTTAGCTTTCTTT.